The rows below give T cell receptor beta chains drawn from one sample of a study of shared clonotypes between healthy human individuals. Using immunoSEQ multiplex PCR, the repertoire was profiled, and TCRdb retains in-frame clones only, with some absent. The sample records roughly 500,000 clones, 79% being singletons. Sequencing used PBMCs. The receptors come from a woman aged 40 to 50 in good health. Some clones in this sample may be carry-over from other donors' samples. Both conserved end residues are trimmed from each CDR3.

j_call: TRBJ1-5; v_call: TRBV4-2; cdr3_aa: ASSQSSSLPLRQPQH
j_call: TRBJ1-2; v_call: TRBV5-1; cdr3_aa: ASSLESLKYGYT
j_call: TRBJ2-1; v_call: TRBV6-6; cdr3_aa: ASSYEVGYNEQF
j_call: TRBJ2-3; v_call: TRBV27; cdr3_aa: ASSLAGSTDTQY
j_call: TRBJ2-7; v_call: TRBV2; cdr3_aa: ASTPSSYEQY
j_call: TRBJ1-1; v_call: TRBV18; cdr3_aa: ASSELKGRLNTEAF
j_call: TRBJ2-7; v_call: TRBV11-2; cdr3_aa: ASSLGGYRGLASYEQY
j_call: TRBJ2-1; v_call: TRBV7-2; cdr3_aa: ASSLGRNIVVDEQF
j_call: TRBJ2-1; v_call: TRBV27; cdr3_aa: ASSLLTGSHNEQF
j_call: TRBJ2-3; v_call: TRBV5-4; cdr3_aa: ASSRQGGSTDTQY
j_call: TRBJ2-3; v_call: TRBV5-1; cdr3_aa: ASSLPDTVADTQY
j_call: TRBJ2-5; v_call: TRBV5-1; cdr3_aa: ASSPDGERTQY
j_call: TRBJ2-7; v_call: TRBV30; cdr3_aa: AWSGGAYEQY
j_call: TRBJ2-3; v_call: TRBV4-3; cdr3_aa: ASSQGQGAYTQY
j_call: TRBJ2-1; v_call: TRBV6-4; cdr3_aa: ASSPKEAGKDNEQF
j_call: TRBJ2-1; v_call: TRBV18; cdr3_aa: ASSPGDGAYNEQF
j_call: TRBJ1-1; v_call: TRBV7-9; cdr3_aa: ASSLVSGTGGSVEAF
j_call: NA; v_call: TRBV5-4; cdr3_aa: ASSLAPGIYEQY
j_call: TRBJ2-3; v_call: TRBV6-1; cdr3_aa: ASRPDRVWEDTQY
j_call: TRBJ2-5; v_call: TRBV25-1; cdr3_aa: ACQGTSGQETQY
j_call: TRBJ2-2; v_call: TRBV6-6; cdr3_aa: ASSYSGDTGELF
j_call: TRBJ1-6; v_call: TRBV28; cdr3_aa: ASFGGQDNSPLH
j_call: NA; v_call: TRBV2; cdr3_aa: ASSERTSGSYEQY
j_call: TRBJ2-1; v_call: TRBV7-9; cdr3_aa: ASSPRQSSYNEQF
j_call: TRBJ1-2; v_call: TRBV6-1; cdr3_aa: ASSEVQGHGYT
j_call: TRBJ2-7; v_call: TRBV5-4; cdr3_aa: ASSLGLAEIYEQY
j_call: TRBJ2-3; v_call: TRBV5-1; cdr3_aa: ASSWGPPGGRRADTQY
j_call: TRBJ1-2; v_call: TRBV10-3; cdr3_aa: AISESSGRVYWGYT
j_call: TRBJ2-7; v_call: TRBV4-2; cdr3_aa: ASSSGGLAGHLSYEQY
j_call: TRBJ2-1; v_call: TRBV7-8; cdr3_aa: ASSTAHGWDRGHNEQF
j_call: TRBJ2-7; v_call: TRBV7-9; cdr3_aa: ASSIEGAGQY
j_call: TRBJ2-7; v_call: TRBV7-8; cdr3_aa: ASSARTRMLVMAYEQY
j_call: TRBJ2-5; v_call: TRBV28; cdr3_aa: ASSSAGGRSETQY
j_call: TRBJ2-1; v_call: TRBV28; cdr3_aa: ASRSRGGTYNEQF
j_call: TRBJ2-1; v_call: TRBV5-1; cdr3_aa: ASRLAGARGSYNEQF
j_call: TRBJ2-7; v_call: TRBV6-1; cdr3_aa: ASSEGQGKVYEQY
j_call: TRBJ2-5; v_call: TRBV7-2; cdr3_aa: ASSTTGGEETQY
j_call: TRBJ2-6; v_call: TRBV19; cdr3_aa: ASTGTSSGANVLT
j_call: TRBJ2-2; v_call: TRBV7-9; cdr3_aa: ASSLGGNTGELF
j_call: TRBJ2-5; v_call: TRBV18; cdr3_aa: ASSPVAGGGQETQY
j_call: TRBJ2-3; v_call: TRBV2; cdr3_aa: ASSASGNADTQY
j_call: TRBJ2-1; v_call: TRBV5-1; cdr3_aa: ASSLKASGSSYNEQF
j_call: TRBJ1-2; v_call: TRBV5-1; cdr3_aa: ASTPGQGYGYT
j_call: TRBJ1-5; v_call: TRBV11-2; cdr3_aa: ASSLNQGINQPQH
j_call: TRBJ1-2; v_call: TRBV4-2; cdr3_aa: ASSQVTGLNYGYT
j_call: TRBJ1-5; v_call: TRBV19; cdr3_aa: ASSIERGRGPQH
j_call: TRBJ2-1; v_call: TRBV28; cdr3_aa: ASSLVTSWSNEQF
j_call: TRBJ2-7; v_call: TRBV20-1; cdr3_aa: STKTYYEQY
j_call: TRBJ2-7; v_call: TRBV6-6; cdr3_aa: ASSGTSGFYEQY
j_call: TRBJ2-1; v_call: TRBV10-1; cdr3_aa: ASSPAQGGAQF
j_call: TRBJ2-1; v_call: TRBV6-5; cdr3_aa: ASSRLASEQF
j_call: TRBJ2-2; v_call: TRBV5-1; cdr3_aa: ASRGTSGKNTGELF
j_call: TRBJ1-1; v_call: TRBV19; cdr3_aa: ASSIETGVNTEAF
j_call: TRBJ2-1; v_call: TRBV28; cdr3_aa: ASKKTQRIYNEQF
j_call: TRBJ2-3; v_call: TRBV2; cdr3_aa: ASSGTSGSTDTQY